These 3 T cell receptor beta chains share one sample of origin, sequenced in a study of OX40 agonist ivuxolimab in advanced cancers. TCRdb's copy holds only in-frame clones and misses some; the assay was immunoSEQ multiplex PCR. The sample shows tens of thousands of clones, around 85% of them seen only once. This material consisted of CD4+ or CD8+ T cells sorted from blood, taken in a trial of the OX40 agonist ivuxolimab. The receptors were gathered from an adult with an advanced solid tumor such as melanoma, head and neck, liver or kidney cancer.

The chain employs TRBV5-5 and TRBJ2-7; 8 bases are a match to TRBD2. This CDR3 has 16 residues. Germline CDR1 reads SGHKS; CDR2 reads YYEKEE (reference sequence). The trim removed 4 bases at V and 2 bases at J, leaving 11 bases unmatched. Written as DNA, the CDR3 is TGTGCCAGCAGCACGTCGGGAGGGGGATTCCCCTACGAGCAGTACTTC. Translating gives CASSTSGGGFPYEQYF. Looking up the rest from reference TRBV5-5 and TRBJ2-7 gives the full variable domain: DAGVTQSPTHLIKTRGQQVTLRCSPISGHKSVSWYQQVLGQGPQFIFQYYEKEERGRGNFPDRFSARQFPNYSSELNVNALLLGDSALYLCASSTSGGGFPYEQYFGPGTRLTVT.

The chain uses TRBV5-1 and TRBJ2-7, with 8 bases matching TRBD2. The CDR3 has 15 residues. After removal of 0 bases from V and 1 base from J, the junction contained 3 bases not matched to a gene. In germline, CDR1 is SGHRS, CDR2 YFSETQ. The CDR3 loop reads CASSLASGGSYEQYF. Here the CDR3 DNA reads TGCGCCAGCAGCTTGGCCAGCGGGGGTTCCTACGAGCAGTACTTC. The whole variable domain, filled in from reference TRBV5-1 and TRBJ2-7, reads KAGVTQTPRYLIKTRGQQVTLSCSPISGHRSVSWYQQTPGQGLQFLFEYFSETQRNKGNFPGRFSGRQFSNSRSEMNVSTLELGDSALYLCASSLASGGSYEQYFGPGTRLTVT.

The count of this clone is one. The rearrangement links TRBV2 to TRBJ1-1; D not certain. Trimming took off 3 bases at V and 5 bases at J, with 13 bases between the two ends. Germline assignment: CDR1 SNHLY and CDR2 FYNNEI. The CDR3 is 14 amino acids. DNA of the CDR3: TGTGCCAGCAGTGAGGCGGAGAGCGGTACTGAAGCTTTCTTT. Residues: CASSEAESGTEAFF.